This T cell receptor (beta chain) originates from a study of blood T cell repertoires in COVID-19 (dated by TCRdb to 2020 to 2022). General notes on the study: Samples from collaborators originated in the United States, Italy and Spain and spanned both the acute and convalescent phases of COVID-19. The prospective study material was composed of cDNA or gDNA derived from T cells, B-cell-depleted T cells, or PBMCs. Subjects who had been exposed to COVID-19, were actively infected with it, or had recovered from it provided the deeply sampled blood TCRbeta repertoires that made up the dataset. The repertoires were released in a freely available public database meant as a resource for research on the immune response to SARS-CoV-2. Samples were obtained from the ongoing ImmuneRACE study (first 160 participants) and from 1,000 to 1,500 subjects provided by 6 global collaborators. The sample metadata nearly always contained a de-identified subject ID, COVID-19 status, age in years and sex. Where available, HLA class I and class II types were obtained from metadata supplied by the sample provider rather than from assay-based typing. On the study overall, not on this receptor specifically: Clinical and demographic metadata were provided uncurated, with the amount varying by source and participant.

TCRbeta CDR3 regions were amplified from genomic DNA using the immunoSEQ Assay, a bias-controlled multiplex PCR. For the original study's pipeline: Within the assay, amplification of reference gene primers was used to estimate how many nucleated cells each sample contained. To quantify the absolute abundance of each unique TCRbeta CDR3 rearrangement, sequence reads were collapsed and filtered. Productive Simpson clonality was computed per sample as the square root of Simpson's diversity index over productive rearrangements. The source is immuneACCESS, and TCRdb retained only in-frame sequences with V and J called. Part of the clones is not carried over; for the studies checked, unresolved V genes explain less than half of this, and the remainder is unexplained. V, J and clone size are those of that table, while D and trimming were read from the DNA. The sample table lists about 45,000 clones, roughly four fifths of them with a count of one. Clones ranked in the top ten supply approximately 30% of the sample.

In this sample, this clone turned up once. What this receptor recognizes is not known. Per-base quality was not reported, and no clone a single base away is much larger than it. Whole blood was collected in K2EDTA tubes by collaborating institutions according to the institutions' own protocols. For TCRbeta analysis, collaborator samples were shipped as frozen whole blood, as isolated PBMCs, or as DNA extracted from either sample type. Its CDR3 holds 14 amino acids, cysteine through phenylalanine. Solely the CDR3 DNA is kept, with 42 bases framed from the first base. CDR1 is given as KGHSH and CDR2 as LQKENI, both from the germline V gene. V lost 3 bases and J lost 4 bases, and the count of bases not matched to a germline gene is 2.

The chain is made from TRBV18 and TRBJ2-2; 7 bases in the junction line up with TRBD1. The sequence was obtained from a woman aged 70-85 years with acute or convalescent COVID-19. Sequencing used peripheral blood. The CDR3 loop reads CASSPRGLTGELFF. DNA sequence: TGTGCCAGCTCACCGAGGGGGCTCACCGGGGAGCTGTTTTTT.